The 9 T cell receptor beta chains reported below all come from one sample, sequenced in a study of cytomegalovirus exposure and HLA in healthy donors. Sequenced by immunoSEQ multiplex PCR; TCRdb stores in-frame clones only, minus some. The sample includes approximately 220,000 clones, 87% seen only once; the top ten take around 3%. Specimen: PBMCs. Receptors originate from a man aged 18 to 35 in good health and CMV-seronegative.

This chain uses TRBV5-1 with TRBJ2-7; 7 bases are shared with TRBD1. The CDR3 extends over 14 amino acids. The germline V gene has CDR1 SGHRS and CDR2 YFSETQ. V shed 3 bases and J 1 base; nucleotides not matched to a gene: 4. CDR3 nucleotide sequence: TGCGCCAGCAGCTCACAGGGGAATTCCTACGAGCAGTACTTC. This codes for CASSSQGNSYEQYF.

This chain links TRBV14 with TRBJ2-7, with 8 bases identical to TRBD2. The length of the CDR3 is 14 residues. Losses at the gene ends were 3 bases for V and 3 bases for J; bases not matched to a gene: 4. Germline V gene data show CDR1 as SGHDN and CDR2 as FVKESK. CDR3: CASSHIGRGYEQYF. The CDR3 nucleotides read TGTGCCAGCAGCCATATCGGGAGGGGCTACGAGCAGTACTTC.

This clone is a singleton in its sample. Here the CDR3 reads CASSQDAQGPGRSTDTQYF. CDR3 sequence (DNA): TGCGCCAGCAGCCAAGACGCCCAGGGACCCGGGAGAAGCACAGATACGCAGTATTTT. The chain is built from TRBV4-3 and TRBJ2-3; D is possibly TRBD2 (6 bases). Trimming took 0 bases from V and 0 from J, leaving 19 bases between them. The germline gives CDR1 LGHNA, CDR2 YSLEER. The CDR3 extends over 19 amino acids.

The rearrangement uses TRBV4-1 and TRBJ2-7; the D gene is possibly TRBD1 (5 bases). With 3 bases removed from V and 6 bases from J, the gap between germline ends came to 15 bases. The germline gives CDR1 MGHRA, CDR2 YSYEKL. The CDR3 spans 14 residues. In DNA, the CDR3 is TGCGCCAGCAGCCAGGGCAGGGTGTCGAGCGAGCAGTACTTC. It specifies CASSQGRVSSEQYF.

This clone was seen a handful of times. J is TRBJ1-2 and V is TRBV7-9, with D possibly matching TRBD1 (5 bases). V lost 3 bases to trimming and J lost 4 bases, with 15 bases between them. The V gene's germline CDR1 is SEHNR and CDR2 FQNEAQ (reference sequence). This CDR3 spans 15 amino acids. The CDR3 loop is CASSLGGVEGYGYTF. CDR3 coding DNA: TGTGCCAGCAGCTTGGGAGGGGTAGAGGGCTATGGCTACACCTTC. Full variable domain (rest looked up from reference TRBV7-9 and TRBJ1-2): DTGVSQNPRHKITKRGQNVTFRCDPISEHNRLYWYRQTLGQGPEFLTYFQNEAQLEKSRLLSDRFSAERPKGSFSTLEIQRTEQGDSAMYLCASSLGGVEGYGYTFGSGTRLTVV.

The chain employs TRBV7-2 and TRBJ2-1; D uncertain. V was pared by 1 base and J by 14 bases, with 9 bases between. This CDR3 spans 11 amino acids. The germline gives CDR1 SGHTA, CDR2 FQGNSA. The CDR3 DNA follows: TGTGCCAGCAGCTTAGGAGTAGAAAAGTTCTTC. Translated: CASSLGVEKFF.

The chain links TRBV25-1 to TRBJ2-3, with a tentative D call TRBD2 (5 bases). The germline V gene has CDR1 MGHDK and CDR2 SYGVNS. CDR3 size: 15 residues. The V gene lost 5 bases and the J gene lost 2 bases, with 14 bases spanning the gap. Here the CDR3 DNA reads TGTGCCAGCAGTCGAGCGGCGATTTACACAGATACGCAGTATTTT. Translation: CASSRAAIYTDTQYF.

CDR3 residues: CASSTSGATDTQYF. The CDR3 region has the DNA TGTGCCAGCAGCACTAGCGGGGCCACAGATACGCAGTATTTT. The gene calls are TRBV9 and TRBJ2-3; 10 nucleotides match TRBD2. Trimming took 4 bases from V and 2 from J; bases not matched to a gene: 1. The germline CDR1 and CDR2 sequences are SGDLS and YYNGEE. This CDR3 comprises 14 residues.

In DNA, the CDR3 is TGTGCCAGCAGGGCACTGTCGACAGGGCCTAACTATGGCTACACCTTC. It translates to CASRALSTGPNYGYTF. The V gene is TRBV28, the J gene TRBJ1-2; 7 bases fit TRBD1. V was clipped by 6 bases and J by 0 bases; unmatched bases: 10. The CDR3 is made up of 16 amino acids. CDR1 and CDR2 from the germline V gene are MDHEN and SYDVKM.